This T cell receptor beta chain was identified in a study of blood T cell repertoires in COVID-19. The repertoire was sequenced with immunoSEQ multiplex PCR; TCRdb's copy has only in-frame clones and lacks some. The repertoire holds under 100,000 clones, with roughly 80% as singletons. This CDR3 region has 16 residues. The receptor's source is a man at least 80 years old with active or convalescent COVID-19. This chain links TRBV21-1 with TRBJ2-1; TRBD1 was called by the table and not checked on the DNA. TRBV21-1 is designated a pseudogene. The sequencing input was peripheral blood. Here the CDR3 DNA reads TGTGCCAGCAGCGCATGCCGGAACAGGGTTAACAATGAGCAGTTCTTC. Amino acid sequence: CASSACRNRVNNEQFF.